A selection of T cell receptor beta chains follows, all from one sample in a study of shared clonotypes between healthy human individuals. Repertoires were generated with immunoSEQ multiplex PCR, while TCRdb's copy carries only in-frame clones and drops some. This table holds hundreds of thousands of clones, roughly 80% found once. Sequencing input: PBMCs. The origin of the receptors is a woman aged 40 to 50 in good health. Some clones in this sample may be carry-over from other donors' samples. Each CDR3 is given with its conserved first and last residue. Each record gives: V gene, J gene, clone size, D gene, CDR3 protein, CDR3 DNA. D genes are given only for firm matches. The listing skips clone size in some rows; elsewhere it reads once, few, many or a size class.

V: TRBV5-1; J: TRBJ2-3; size: once; D: .; CDR3: CASSSAPVGTQYF; DNA: TGCGCCAGCAGCTCCGCGCCGGTCGGCACGCAGTATTTT
V: TRBV14; J: TRBJ1-4; size: .; D: .; CDR3: CASSRTRSEKLFF; DNA: TGTGCCAGCAGCCGTACGAGGTCTGAAAAACTGTTTTTT
V: TRBV10-2; J: TRBJ1-5; size: .; D: .; CDR3: CASSESAGDQPQHF; DNA: TGCGCCAGCAGTGAGTCGGCAGGGGATCAGCCCCAGCATTTT
V: TRBV27; J: TRBJ1-2; size: .; D: TRBD1; CDR3: CASSFRQGGPYGYTF; DNA: TGTGCCAGCAGTTTTCGGCAGGGGGGCCCCTATGGCTACACCTTC
V: TRBV27; J: TRBJ1-6; size: .; D: .; CDR3: CASRVFGTYNSPLHF; DNA: TGTGCCAGCAGAGTTTTTGGTACTTATAATTCACCCCTCCACTTT
V: TRBV27; J: TRBJ2-5; size: once; D: .; CDR3: CASSFLSGGQETQYF; DNA: TGTGCCAGCAGTTTTCTGAGCGGAGGGCAAGAGACCCAGTACTTC
V: TRBV7-8; J: TRBJ2-1; size: .; D: .; CDR3: CASSLVARVNEQFF; DNA: TGTGCCAGCAGCTTAGTCGCAAGGGTCAATGAGCAGTTCTTC
V: TRBV5-1; J: TRBJ2-7; size: .; D: TRBD1; CDR3: CASSPAVRQGGYEQYF; DNA: TGCGCCAGCAGCCCGGCCGTTAGACAGGGGGGCTACGAGCAGTACTTC
V: TRBV19; J: TRBJ1-5; size: .; D: .; CDR3: CASRLYSNNQPQHF; DNA: TGTGCCAGTAGATTATACTCAAACAATCAGCCCCAGCATTTT
V: TRBV5-4; J: TRBJ2-1; size: .; D: TRBD2; CDR3: CASSLAGGPFNEQFF; DNA: TGTGCCAGCAGCTTAGCGGGAGGGCCTTTCAATGAGCAGTTCTTC
V: TRBV7-2; J: TRBJ2-3; size: .; D: .; CDR3: CASSSHSGDYTQYF; DNA: TGTGCCAGCAGCTCACACTCAGGGGATTATACGCAGTATTTT
V: TRBV29-1; J: TRBJ2-7; size: .; D: TRBD2; CDR3: CSVVGLAGDEQYF; DNA: TGCAGCGTTGTGGGACTAGCGGGAGACGAGCAGTACTTC
V: TRBV5-4; J: TRBJ2-4; size: .; D: .; CDR3: CASSLGAGGAKNIQYF; DNA: TGTGCCAGCAGCTTGGGGGCCGGGGGAGCCAAAAACATTCAGTACTTC
V: TRBV7-9; J: TRBJ1-2; size: .; D: .; CDR3: CASSLQPGALEGYTF; DNA: TGTGCCAGCAGCCTTCAGCCGGGGGCGCTTGAAGGCTACACCTTC
V: TRBV7-2; J: TRBJ1-2; size: .; D: .; CDR3: CASSATPPNYGYTF; DNA: TGTGCCAGCAGCGCGACACCTCCCAACTATGGCTACACCTTC
V: TRBV9; J: TRBJ2-2; size: .; D: .; CDR3: CASSAGSLGGELFF; DNA: TGTGCCAGCAGCGCAGGATCTTTAGGCGGGGAGCTGTTTTTT
V: TRBV7-3; J: TRBJ2-2; size: once; D: .; CDR3: CASSRGTPVNTGELFF; DNA: TGTGCCAGCAGCAGAGGGACGCCGGTTAACACCGGGGAGCTGTTTTTT
V: TRBV19; J: TRBJ2-2; size: .; D: .; CDR3: CASSIRPGLTNTGELFF; DNA: TGTGCCAGTAGTATCCGGCCGGGACTTACGAACACCGGGGAGCTGTTTTTT
V: TRBV27; J: TRBJ1-5; size: few; D: TRBD1; CDR3: CASSKGQGLSNQPQHF; DNA: TGTGCCAGCAGTAAAGGACAGGGGTTGAGCAATCAGCCCCAGCATTTT
V: TRBV5-1; J: TRBJ1-2; size: .; D: TRBD1; CDR3: CASSIEGQIYGYTF; DNA: TGCGCCAGCAGCATAGAGGGACAGATCTATGGCTACACCTTC
V: TRBV19; J: TRBJ1-5; size: .; D: .; CDR3: CASSSRTRDQPQHF; DNA: TGTGCCAGTAGTTCCCGGACCCGCGATCAGCCCCAGCATTTT
V: TRBV5-1; J: TRBJ2-2; size: .; D: .; CDR3: CASSLEVLTGELFF; DNA: TGCGCCAGCAGCTTGGAGGTTCTCACCGGGGAGCTGTTTTTT
V: TRBV18; J: TRBJ1-6; size: .; D: TRBD1; CDR3: CASSPGQGHSPLHF; DNA: TGTGCCAGCTCACCTGGACAGGGACATTCACCCCTCCACTTT
V: TRBV27; J: TRBJ1-4; size: .; D: TRBD1; CDR3: CASSSTLRTGRQKLFF; DNA: TGTGCCAGCAGTTCTACGCTAAGGACAGGGCGGCAAAAACTGTTTTTT
V: TRBV18; J: TRBJ2-5; size: .; D: TRBD2; CDR3: CASSPAAGGETQYF; DNA: TGTGCCAGCTCACCCGCGGCGGGGGGAGAGACCCAGTACTTC
V: TRBV7-2; J: TRBJ2-1; size: .; D: .; CDR3: CASSALGGEQFF; DNA: TGTGCCAGCAGCGCGCTTGGAGGAGAGCAGTTCTTC
V: TRBV5-4; J: TRBJ1-2; size: .; D: .; CDR3: CASSLSLGDYGYTF; DNA: TGTGCCAGCAGCTTGAGCCTAGGGGACTATGGCTACACCTTC
V: TRBV7-2; J: TRBJ2-7; size: .; D: TRBD2; CDR3: CASSESPGLAHEQYF; DNA: TGTGCCAGCAGCGAAAGCCCGGGACTAGCCCACGAGCAGTACTTC
V: TRBV4-2; J: TRBJ2-1; size: .; D: .; CDR3: CASSQERLLANEQFF; DNA: TGTGCCAGCAGCCAAGAAAGGCTACTAGCCAATGAGCAGTTCTTC
V: TRBV7-2; J: TRBJ2-5; size: .; D: TRBD1; CDR3: CASSPGTGNPRETQYF; DNA: TGTGCCAGCAGCCCCGGGACAGGGAACCCAAGAGAGACCCAGTACTTC
V: TRBV19; J: TRBJ2-1; size: .; D: .; CDR3: CASSIRAGAYNEQFF; DNA: TGTGCCAGTAGTATCAGGGCTGGGGCCTACAATGAGCAGTTCTTC
V: TRBV28; J: TRBJ1-5; size: once; D: TRBD1; CDR3: CASSPIDRDNQPQHF; DNA: TGTGCCAGCAGCCCTATTGACAGGGACAATCAGCCCCAGCATTTT
V: TRBV6-5; J: TRBJ1-1; size: .; D: TRBD1; CDR3: CASSHLTGLTPTEAFF; DNA: TGTGCCAGCAGTCACTTGACAGGGCTGACCCCTACTGAAGCTTTCTTT
V: TRBV5-1; J: TRBJ2-3; size: .; D: TRBD2; CDR3: CASSLATSGSPDTQYF; DNA: TGCGCCAGCAGCTTGGCGACTAGCGGGAGCCCAGATACGCAGTATTTT
V: TRBV28; J: TRBJ1-2; size: once; D: TRBD1; CDR3: CASSKHRDREVYGYTF; DNA: TGTGCCAGCAGTAAACACCGGGACAGGGAGGTCTATGGCTACACCTTC
V: TRBV10-1; J: TRBJ1-5; size: .; D: .; CDR3: CASSGGDGNQPQHF; DNA: TGCGCCAGCAGTGGGGGGGACGGTAATCAGCCCCAGCATTTT
V: TRBV2; J: TRBJ1-1; size: few; D: .; CDR3: CATQGVVTEAFF; DNA: TGTGCCACGCAGGGTGTTGTCACTGAAGCTTTCTTT
V: TRBV9; J: TRBJ2-2; size: .; D: .; CDR3: CASSPGTFSTGELFF; DNA: TGTGCCAGCAGCCCGGGGACATTTAGCACCGGGGAGCTGTTTTTT
V: TRBV20-1; J: TRBJ1-2; size: .; D: .; CDR3: CSAQRPYGYTF; DNA: TGCAGTGCTCAACGGCCGTATGGCTACACCTTC
V: TRBV20-1; J: TRBJ1-2; size: .; D: .; CDR3: CSAVPDGGYTF; DNA: TGCAGTGCTGTTCCTGATGGGGGCTACACCTTC